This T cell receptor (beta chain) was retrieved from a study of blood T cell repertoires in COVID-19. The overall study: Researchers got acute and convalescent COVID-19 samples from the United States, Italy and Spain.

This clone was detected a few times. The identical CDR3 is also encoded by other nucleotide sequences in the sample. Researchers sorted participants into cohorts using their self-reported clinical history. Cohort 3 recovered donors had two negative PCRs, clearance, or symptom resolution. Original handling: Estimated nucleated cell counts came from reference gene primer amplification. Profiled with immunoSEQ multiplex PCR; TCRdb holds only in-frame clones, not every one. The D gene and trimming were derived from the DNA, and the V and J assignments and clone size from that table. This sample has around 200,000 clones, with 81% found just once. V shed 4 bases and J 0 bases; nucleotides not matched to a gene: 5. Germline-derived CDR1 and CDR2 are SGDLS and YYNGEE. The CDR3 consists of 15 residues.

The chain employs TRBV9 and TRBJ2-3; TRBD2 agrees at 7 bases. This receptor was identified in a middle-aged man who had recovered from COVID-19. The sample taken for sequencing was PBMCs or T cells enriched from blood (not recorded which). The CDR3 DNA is TGTGCCAGCAGCAGCCGAGCGGGGAGCACAGATACGCAGTATTTT. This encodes CASSSRAGSTDTQYF.